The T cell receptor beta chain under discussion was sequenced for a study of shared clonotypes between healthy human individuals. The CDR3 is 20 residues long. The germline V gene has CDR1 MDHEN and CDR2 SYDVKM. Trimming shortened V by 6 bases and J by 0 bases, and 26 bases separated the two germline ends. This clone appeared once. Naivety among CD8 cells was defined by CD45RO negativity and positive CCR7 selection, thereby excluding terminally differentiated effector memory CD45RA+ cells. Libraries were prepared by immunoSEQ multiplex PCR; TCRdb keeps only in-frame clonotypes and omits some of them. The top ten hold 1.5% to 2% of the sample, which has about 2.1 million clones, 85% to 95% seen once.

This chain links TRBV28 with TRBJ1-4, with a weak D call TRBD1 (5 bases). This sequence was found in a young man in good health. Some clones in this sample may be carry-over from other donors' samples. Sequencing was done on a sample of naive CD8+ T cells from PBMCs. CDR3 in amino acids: CASSQGVRTWADATNEKLFF. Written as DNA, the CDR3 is TGTGCCAGCAGCCAAGGGGTGAGGACCTGGGCCGATGCAACTAATGAAAAACTGTTTTTT.